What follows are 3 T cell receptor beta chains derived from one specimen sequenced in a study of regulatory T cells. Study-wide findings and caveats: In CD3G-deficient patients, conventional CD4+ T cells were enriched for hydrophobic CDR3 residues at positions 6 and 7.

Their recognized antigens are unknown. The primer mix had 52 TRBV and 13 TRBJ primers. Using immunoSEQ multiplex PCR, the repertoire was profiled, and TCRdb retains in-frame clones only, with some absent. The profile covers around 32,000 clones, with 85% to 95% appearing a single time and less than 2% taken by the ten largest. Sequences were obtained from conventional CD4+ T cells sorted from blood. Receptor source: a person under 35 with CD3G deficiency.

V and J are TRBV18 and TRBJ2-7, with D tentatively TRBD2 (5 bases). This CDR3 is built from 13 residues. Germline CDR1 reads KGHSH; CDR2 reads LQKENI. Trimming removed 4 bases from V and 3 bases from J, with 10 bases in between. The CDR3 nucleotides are TGTGCCAGCTCACTGTTCGGAGGCTACGAGCAGTACTTC. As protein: CASSLFGGYEQYF. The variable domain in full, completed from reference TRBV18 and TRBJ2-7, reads NAGVMQNPRHLVRRRGQEARLRCSPMKGHSHVYWYRQLPEEGLKFMVYLQKENIIDESGMPKERFSAEFPKEGPSILRIQQVVRGDSAAYFCASSLFGGYEQYFGPGTRLTVT.

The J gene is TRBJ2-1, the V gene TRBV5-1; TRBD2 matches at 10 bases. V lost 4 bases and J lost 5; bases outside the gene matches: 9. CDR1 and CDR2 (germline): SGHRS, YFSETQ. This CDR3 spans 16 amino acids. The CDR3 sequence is CASSLGGLALNNEQFF. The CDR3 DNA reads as TGCGCCAGCAGCCTGGGGGGACTAGCGCTGAACAATGAGCAGTTCTTC. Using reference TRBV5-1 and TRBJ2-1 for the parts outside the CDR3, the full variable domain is KAGVTQTPRYLIKTRGQQVTLSCSPISGHRSVSWYQQTPGQGLQFLFEYFSETQRNKGNFPGRFSGRQFSNSRSEMNVSTLELGDSALYLCASSLGGLALNNEQFFGPGTRLTVL.

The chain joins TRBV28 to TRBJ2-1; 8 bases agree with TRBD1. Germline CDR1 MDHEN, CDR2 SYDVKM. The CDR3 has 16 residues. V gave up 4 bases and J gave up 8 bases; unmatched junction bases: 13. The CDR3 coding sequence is TGTGCCAGCAGTTCCCCTTTACAGGGGGAATTCCATGAGCAGTTCTTC. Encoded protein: CASSSPLQGEFHEQFF.